The next 24 T cell receptor beta chains were all read from a single sample in a study of CD8 T cells in Susac syndrome. The RNA input was 0.5 to 1 ug, and it was reverse transcribed with random hexamers. TCRdb redid the calling of the immunoSEQ multiplex PCR reads with MiXCR, one entry per CDR3 protein. The sample has about 180,000 distinct CDR3 sequences, roughly 94% seen once. The source material was CD4+ T cells from PBMCs. The receptors stem from a human donor with Susac syndrome.

The V gene is TRBV3-1, the J gene TRBJ2-1; 9 bases map to TRBD2. Germline V gene data show CDR1 as LGHDT and CDR2 as YNNKEL (reference sequence). The CDR3 runs 15 residues. The V and J ends lost 4 bases and 11 bases, in that order; junction bases with no gene match: 12. The CDR3 here is CASSPREAGGAQQFF. DNA of the CDR3: TGTGCCAGCAGCCCCCGTGAGGCGGGGGGGGCCCAGCAGTTCTTC.

V is TRBV6-5 and J is TRBJ2-7, with D possibly matching TRBD1 (6 bases). Looked up from germline, CDR1 is MNHEY and CDR2 is SVGAGI. CDR3 length: 13 residues. V lost 2 bases, J lost 3 bases, and 8 bases lay in between. The CDR3 spells CASSYGTNYEQYF. The CDR3 DNA follows: TGTGCCAGCAGTTACGGGACAAACTACGAGCAGTACTTC.

The chain carries TRBV20-1 and TRBJ2-7; possibly TRBD2 for D (5 bases). V lost 1 base to trimming and J lost 3 bases, with 13 bases between them. In germline, CDR1 is DFQATT, CDR2 SNEGSKA (reference sequence). There are 14 residues in the CDR3. The CDR3 is CSARAEDGVYEQYF. Written as DNA, the CDR3 is TGCAGTGCTAGAGCGGAGGACGGTGTCTACGAGCAGTACTTC.

The V and J genes are TRBV11-2 and TRBJ1-1, with 10 nucleotides matching TRBD1. The germline gives CDR1 SGHAT, CDR2 FQNNGV. V gave up 3 bases and J gave up 0 bases; unmatched junction bases: 4. The CDR3 extends over 16 amino acids. The CDR3 reads CASSLTGGFLNTEAFF. The CDR3 DNA reads TGTGCCAGCAGCTTGACAGGGGGCTTTCTGAACACTGAAGCTTTCTTT. Complete variable domain (other parts from reference TRBV11-2 and TRBJ1-1): EAGVAQSPRYKIIEKRQSVAFWCNPISGHATLYWYQQILGQGPKLLIQFQNNGVVDDSQLPKDRFSAERLKGVDSTLKIQPAKLEDSAVYLCASSLTGGFLNTEAFFGQGTRLTVV.

This chain links TRBV20-1 with TRBJ1-4; TRBD1 might be the D (5 bases). CDR1 is DFQATT, CDR2 SNEGSKA, per germline (reference sequence). The CDR3 is 12 residues long. Trimming cost V 4 bases and J 4 bases, with 7 bases left between them. The CDR3 is CSATGYNEKLFF. CDR3 coding DNA: TGCAGTGCTACAGGGTATAATGAAAAACTGTTTTTT.

The chain is built from TRBV6-5 and TRBJ1-5; D uncertain. In germline, CDR1 is MNHEY, CDR2 SVGAGI. The CDR3 extends over 14 amino acids. V dropped 5 bases and J dropped 7 bases, with 15 bases sitting between them. This CDR3 is CASSQDGRYQPQHF. CDR3 sequence (DNA): TGTGCCAGCAGTCAGGACGGCAGGTACCAGCCCCAGCATTTT.

The V and J genes are TRBV3-1 and TRBJ1-5; no clear D gene. Germline lookup yields CDR1 LGHDT and CDR2 YNNKEL (reference sequence). V was clipped by 0 bases and J by 6 bases, with 9 bases between them. The CDR3 extends over 14 amino acids. The CDR3, as DNA: TGTGCCAGCAGCCAAGAGAAGGTTGTTCAGCCCCAGCATTTT. This encodes CASSQEKVVQPQHF.

J is TRBJ1-1 and V is TRBV3-1; D is unresolved. The CDR3 is made up of 12 amino acids. The V end lost 3 bases, the J end lost 6 bases, and 8 bases lay between the germline ends. CDR1 is LGHDT and CDR2 is YNNKEL in the germline V gene (reference sequence). In DNA form, the CDR3 reads TGTGCCAGCAGCCACCAGACCGCTGAAGCTTTCTTT. Amino acids: CASSHQTAEAFF.

The chain carries TRBV10-3 and TRBJ2-5, with 14 bases identical to TRBD2. The CDR3 totals 14 residues. V shed 8 bases and J 4 bases; nucleotides not matched to a gene: 3. Germline-derived CDR1 and CDR2 are ENHRY and SYGVKD. CDR3 nucleotide sequence: TGTGCCATCGGGGGGACTAGCGGGGGAGAGACCCAGTACTTC. This codes for CAIGGTSGGETQYF.

The V call is TRBV10-3, the J call TRBJ1-6; D may be TRBD1 (6 bases). The germline CDR1 and CDR2 sequences are ENHRY and SYGVKD. CDR3 size: 13 residues. The V end was cut by 10 bases, the J end by 8 bases, with 15 bases between. CDR3 residues: CATGQQEDSPLHF. The DNA for the CDR3 is TGTGCCACCGGACAGCAGGAAGATTCACCCCTCCACTTT.

V usage is TRBV28 and J usage is TRBJ2-5; 8 bases align to TRBD1. V shed 2 bases, J shed 5 bases, and the junction held 4 bases outside the gene matches. This CDR3 comprises 14 residues. Germline CDR1 MDHEN, CDR2 SYDVKM. The CDR3 nucleotides are TGTGCCAGCAGTTTACAGGACAGGGATGAGACCCAGTACTTC. As protein: CASSLQDRDETQYF.

The J gene is TRBJ2-7, the V gene TRBV5-1; 8 positions agree with TRBD1. Per the germline V gene, CDR1 is SGHRS and CDR2 is YFSETQ. The CDR3 has 14 residues. V gave up 0 bases and J gave up 4 bases; unmatched junction bases: 3. CDR3: CASSLGQGIYEQYF. CDR3 DNA: TGCGCCAGCAGCTTGGGACAGGGGATTTACGAGCAGTACTTC. The full variable domain, with the rest looked up from reference TRBV5-1 and TRBJ2-7, is KAGVTQTPRYLIKTRGQQVTLSCSPISGHRSVSWYQQTPGQGLQFLFEYFSETQRNKGNFPGRFSGRQFSNSRSEMNVSTLELGDSALYLCASSLGQGIYEQYFGPGTRLTVT.

The rearrangement joins TRBV5-4 to TRBJ1-1, with D tentatively TRBD1 (6 bases). V dropped 3 bases and J dropped 5 bases, with 14 bases sitting between them. The CDR3 extends over 14 amino acids. The germline gives CDR1 SGHNT, CDR2 YYREEE (reference sequence). CDR3 residues: CASSSGPQGTEAFF. The CDR3 DNA reads TGTGCCAGCAGCTCCGGGCCCCAGGGGACTGAAGCTTTCTTT.

In its sample, this clonotype was seen once. V gene TRBV6-5 combines with J gene TRBJ1-3, with no clear D. Trimming took 0 bases from V and 6 from J, leaving 6 bases between them. The CDR3 consists of 13 residues. In germline, CDR1 is MNHEY, CDR2 SVGAGI. The CDR3 DNA reads as TGTGCCAGCAGTTACTCGAAACAAAACACCATATATTTT. The encoded protein is CASSYSKQNTIYF.

The CDR3 coding sequence is TGTGCCAGCAGTTACGGGGGGGGAAAGGATCCCACAGAGACCCAGTACTTC. It is translated as CASSYGGGKDPTETQYF. The chain employs TRBV6-2 or TRBV6-3 and TRBJ2-5, with 7 bases that match TRBD2. The CDR3 has 17 amino acids. V was pared by 2 bases and J by 4 bases, with 13 bases of the junction left unmatched. CDR1 and CDR2 from the germline V gene are MNHEY and SVGEGT.

This rearrangement joins TRBV5-1 to TRBJ1-1, with D possibly TRBD1 on 5 matching bases. With 2 bases removed from V and 0 bases from J, the gap between germline ends came to 8 bases. Germline CDR1 and CDR2: SGHRS and YFSETQ. This CDR3 spans 14 amino acids. CDR3 nucleotide sequence: TGCGCCAGCAGCTTTGACAGTATGAACACTGAAGCTTTCTTT. As protein: CASSFDSMNTEAFF. The full variable domain, its missing parts supplied by reference TRBV5-1 and TRBJ1-1, is KAGVTQTPRYLIKTRGQQVTLSCSPISGHRSVSWYQQTPGQGLQFLFEYFSETQRNKGNFPGRFSGRQFSNSRSEMNVSTLELGDSALYLCASSFDSMNTEAFFGQGTRLTVV.

V and J are TRBV7-8 and TRBJ2-1; D gene uncertain. Germline V gives CDR1 SGHVS, CDR2 FQNEAQ. The V end was cut by 5 bases, the J end by 3 bases, with 14 bases between. The CDR3 spans 15 residues. In DNA, the CDR3 is TGTGCCAGCAGCGGGTTGATGCGTCACTACAATGAGCAGTTCTTC. It translates to CASSGLMRHYNEQFF.

DNA for the CDR3: TGTGCCAGCAGTAAGAACCGGGACAGGGGGGAGACCCAGTACTTC. Encoded protein: CASSKNRDRGETQYF. The J gene is TRBJ2-5, the V gene TRBV2, with 11 bases that match TRBD1. CDR3 length: 15 amino acids. Germline CDR1 reads SNHLY; CDR2 reads FYNNEI. V trimming: 5 bases; J trimming: 5 bases; junction bases outside the gene matches: 7.

The gene calls are TRBV24-1 and TRBJ2-7; D might be TRBD2 (7 bases). Germline lookup yields CDR1 KGHDR and CDR2 SFDVKD. The ends were cut back, 11 bases at V and 0 bases at J, with 16 bases in the middle. The CDR3 covers 14 residues. The CDR3 DNA reads TGTGCCAACGGCGGGGGCCAGAGCTCCTACGAGCAGTACTTC. This codes for CANGGGQSSYEQYF.

The chain couples TRBV20-1 to TRBJ1-5; perhaps TRBD1 as D (5 bases). CDR1 and CDR2 (germline): DFQATT, SNEGSKA (reference sequence). The V and J ends lost 3 bases and 2 bases respectively, with 11 bases between them. This CDR3 is 14 amino acids long. Written as DNA, the CDR3 is TGCAGTGCTAGCTCGACAGACGGCAATCAGCCCCAGCATTTT. It yields the protein CSASSTDGNQPQHF.

This chain joins TRBV7-2 and TRBJ2-1; 8 positions match TRBD1. This CDR3 is built from 16 residues. CDR1 SGHTA and CDR2 FQGNSA come from the germline V gene. V trimming: 1 base; J trimming: 6 bases; junction bases outside the gene matches: 8. The CDR3 reads CASSLVDRGSGNEQFF. The CDR3 nucleotides read TGTGCCAGCAGCTTAGTAGACAGGGGCTCGGGCAATGAGCAGTTCTTC.

The V gene is TRBV2, the J gene TRBJ1-1; D call uncertain. The germline CDR1 and CDR2 sequences are SNHLY and FYNNEI. The CDR3 spans 12 residues. The V end was cut by 0 bases, the J end by 10 bases, with 9 bases between. CDR3 sequence (DNA): TGTGCCAGCAGTGAAGCCGGGGATAGAGCTTTCTTT. Translating it yields CASSEAGDRAFF.

The V call is TRBV10-2, the J call TRBJ1-1; the D gene is possibly TRBD1 (5 bases). The CDR3 spans 11 residues. V lost 10 bases to trimming and J lost 3 bases, with 9 bases between them. Germline-derived CDR1 and CDR2 are WSHSY and SAAADI. The CDR3 DNA reads as TGCGCCACCCGCAGGGACACTGAAGCTTTCTTT. This encodes CATRRDTEAFF.

This rearrangement joins TRBV9 to TRBJ2-6; 12 nucleotides line up with TRBD1. The CDR3 extends over 20 amino acids. J lost 0 bases, V lost 0 bases, and 7 bases had no gene match. Germline assignment: CDR1 SGDLS and CDR2 YYNGEE. CDR3 DNA: TGTGCCAGCAGCGTAGCGGGACAGGGGGCACGGAGCTCTGGGGCCAACGTCCTGACTTTC. It codes for CASSVAGQGARSSGANVLTF.